These 9 T cell receptor beta chains were sequenced from one sample in a study of blood T cell repertoires in COVID-19. This table comes from immunoSEQ multiplex PCR, and its TCRdb copy is limited to in-frame clones, with some not included. The table shows roughly 340,000 clones, with more than 70% occurring only once. Sequenced input: PBMCs or T cells enriched from blood (not recorded which). All receptors come from a man in his forties in a cohort exposed to, infected with or recovered from COVID-19 (not recorded which).

The rearrangement joins TRBV30 to TRBJ2-1, with 8 nucleotides matching TRBD2. Germline V lookup: CDR1 GTSNPN, CDR2 SVGIG (reference sequence). There are 15 residues in the CDR3. V lost 4 bases, J lost 2 bases, and 7 bases stayed unmatched. The CDR3 coding sequence is TGTGCCTGGAATCCGGGACTAGGAGCCTACAATGAGCAGTTCTTC. Protein sequence: CAWNPGLGAYNEQFF.

The V call is TRBV2, the J call TRBJ2-1, with 14 bases aligning to TRBD2. The J segment lost 5 bases and the V segment lost 10 bases, leaving 7 bases of the junction unmatched. CDR3 size: 15 residues. The germline CDR1 and CDR2 sequences are SNHLY and FYNNEI. CDR3 sequence: CAIGLAGGRNNEQFF. CDR3 nucleotides: TGTGCCATAGGACTAGCGGGAGGCCGTAACAATGAGCAGTTCTTC.

Here the CDR3 DNA reads TGTGCCAGCAGAGGTTACCCGGAATGGACTAGCGGGGGAAGCTCCTACGAGCAGTACTTC. This encodes CASRGYPEWTSGGSSYEQYF. The V and J genes are TRBV27 and TRBJ2-7; 13 bases line up with TRBD2. CDR3 length: 20 amino acids. Germline CDR1 and CDR2: MNHEY and SMNVEV (reference sequence). Losses at the gene ends were 6 bases for V and 0 bases for J; bases not matched to a gene: 17.

This sequence joins TRBV6-5 and TRBJ1-2, with D unclear. The CDR3 runs 12 residues. CDR1 MNHEY and CDR2 SVGAGI come from the germline V gene. The germline V and J ends were trimmed by 6 bases and 0 bases, with 5 bases remaining between them. The CDR3 bases are TGTGCCAGCAGACAGTCTAACTATGGCTACACCTTC. It specifies CASRQSNYGYTF.

This rearrangement joins TRBV29-1 to TRBJ2-6; the match to TRBD1 covers 12 bases. The germline gives CDR1 SQVTM, CDR2 ANQGSEA. CDR3 length: 18 amino acids. V shed 3 bases, J shed 1 base, and the junction held 7 bases outside the gene matches. CDR3 sequence: CSVESGTGGWSGANVLTF. The CDR3 DNA reads as TGCAGCGTTGAGTCCGGGACAGGGGGCTGGTCTGGGGCCAACGTCCTGACTTTC.

This clone was observed once. J is TRBJ2-1 and V is TRBV7-3; 11 bases are shared with TRBD2. V lost 5 bases and J lost 7; bases outside the gene matches: 7. In germline, CDR1 is SGHTA, CDR2 FQGTGA. This CDR3 has 15 residues. CDR3 loop: CASSPTSGKVNEQFF. Here the CDR3 DNA reads TGTGCCAGCAGCCCGACTAGCGGGAAGGTTAATGAGCAGTTCTTC.

The chain recombines TRBV29-1 with TRBJ1-1, with D tentatively TRBD1 (5 bases). The CDR3 is 11 amino acids. CDR1 is SQVTM and CDR2 is ANQGSEA in the germline V gene. Trimming left V 3 bases short and J 7 bases short, with 9 bases between. As DNA, the CDR3 is TGCAGCGTTGACAGGGAGGGTGAAGCTTTCTTT. Its protein product is CSVDREGEAFF.

The CDR3, as DNA: TGTGCCAGCAGCTTTGAACGGGTTAGCGGGAGATTCGATGAGCAGTTCTTC. Translating it yields CASSFERVSGRFDEQFF. The chain combines TRBV11-2 with TRBJ2-1, with 9 bases aligning to TRBD2. In germline, CDR1 is SGHAT, CDR2 FQNNGV. Trimming took 3 bases from V and 8 from J; bases not matched to a gene: 14. This CDR3 has 17 amino acids.

The gene calls are TRBV9 and TRBJ2-5; 9 positions match TRBD2. The J segment lost 5 bases and the V segment lost 0 bases, leaving 8 bases of the junction unmatched. The germline gives CDR1 SGDLS, CDR2 YYNGEE. The CDR3 is made up of 16 amino acids. This chain's CDR3 is CASSVGNSGRVETQYF. CDR3 coding DNA: TGTGCCAGCAGCGTAGGAAATAGCGGGAGAGTTGAGACCCAGTACTTC. Variable domain in full (rest from reference TRBV9 and TRBJ2-5): DSGVTQTPKHLITATGQRVTLRCSPRSGDLSVYWYQQSLDQGLQFLIQYYNGEERAKGNILERFSAQQFPDLHSELNLSSLELGDSALYFCASSVGNSGRVETQYFGPGTRLLVL.